Listed here are 14 T cell receptor beta chains from one sample, sequenced in a study of shared clonotypes between healthy human individuals. Libraries were prepared by immunoSEQ multiplex PCR; TCRdb keeps only in-frame clonotypes and omits some of them. The sample lists 400,000 to 600,000 clones; about three quarters were seen once. Input material: PBMCs. These receptors originate from a woman between 40 and 50 years old in good health. Some clones in this sample may be carry-over from other donors' samples.

This clone has only one observation. This chain joins TRBV28 and TRBJ2-7; TRBD2 agrees at 13 bases. V shed 7 bases, J shed 4 bases, and the junction held 10 bases outside the gene matches. The CDR3 contains 16 residues. CDR1 is MDHEN, CDR2 SYDVKM, per germline. The CDR3 nucleotides are TGTGCCAGCACCCTACTGACTAGCGGGAGGATTTACGAGCAGTACTTC. Protein product: CASTLLTSGRIYEQYF.

This clone was observed a handful of times. The V and J genes are TRBV15 and TRBJ2-5; 7 bases agree with TRBD1. Germline CDR1 and CDR2: LNHNV and YYDKDF (reference sequence). The CDR3 has 14 amino acids. V dropped 7 bases and J dropped 1; count of bases not matched to a gene: 6. The CDR3 region is CATKDRNVQETQYF. The DNA for the CDR3 is TGTGCCACCAAGGACAGGAACGTCCAAGAGACCCAGTACTTC.

This chain joins TRBV6-6 and TRBJ2-3; 10 positions match TRBD2. Per the germline V gene, CDR1 is MNHNY and CDR2 is SVGAGI (reference sequence). Trimming removed 0 bases from V and 5 bases from J; junction bases left unmatched: 2. The CDR3 runs to 15 residues. The CDR3 region has the DNA TGTGCCAGCAGTTACTCCAGACTAGCGGGAGATACGCAGTATTTT. Amino acids: CASSYSRLAGDTQYF.

This chain connects TRBV5-4 to TRBJ1-1, with TRBD1 identical over 10 bases. The trim removed 0 bases at V and 4 bases at J, leaving 0 bases unmatched. The CDR3 extends over 14 amino acids. Germline assignment: CDR1 SGHNT and CDR2 YYREEE (reference sequence). CDR3 coding DNA: TGTGCCAGCAGCTTGGGGGACAGGGGCACTGAAGCTTTCTTT. It is translated as CASSLGDRGTEAFF. The variable domain in full, completed from reference TRBV5-4 and TRBJ1-1, reads ETGVTQSPTHLIKTRGQQVTLRCSSQSGHNTVSWYQQALGQGPQFIFQYYREEENGRGNFPPRFSGLQFPNYSSELNVNALELDDSALYLCASSLGDRGTEAFFGQGTRLTVV.

The CDR3 DNA sequence: TGTGCCAGCCGCCTTGGGGGCGGGAGTTTGGGCAATGAGCAGTTCTTC. It is translated as CASRLGGGSLGNEQFF. V usage is TRBV7-9 and J usage is TRBJ2-1; D perhaps matches TRBD2 (7 bases). Germline values: CDR1 SEHNR, CDR2 FQNEAQ (reference sequence). V was trimmed by 8 bases and J by 6 bases, leaving 23 bases between them. The CDR3 totals 16 residues.

The V and J genes are TRBV4-1 and TRBJ2-5; 8 bases fit TRBD2. The CDR3 loop spans 13 amino acids. J was trimmed by 4 bases and V by 7 bases; bases with no gene match: 5. Per the germline V gene, CDR1 is MGHRA and CDR2 is YSYEKL. CDR3 amino acids: CASTLRGGETQYF. Here the CDR3 DNA reads TGCGCCAGCACTCTACGGGGGGGAGAGACCCAGTACTTC.

With regard to this clone: At the DNA level, this CDR3 is encoded by other sequences in the same sample as well. CDR3 region: CASEGTSGSSYEQYF. CDR3 DNA: TGTGCCAGCGAAGGAACTAGCGGGAGTTCCTACGAGCAGTACTTC. The chain has TRBV6-5 and TRBJ2-7; TRBD2 agrees at 11 bases. From germline, CDR1 is MNHEY and CDR2 SVGAGI. V lost 8 bases and J lost 1; bases outside the gene matches: 7. The CDR3 spans 15 residues.

This chain uses TRBV6-5 with TRBJ2-7; no clear D gene. Trimming removed 5 bases from V and 9 bases from J, with 17 bases in between. CDR1 and CDR2 from the germline V gene are MNHEY and SVGAGI. CDR3 size: 13 residues. The CDR3 DNA reads as TGTGCCAGCAGTCCCCGACACAGCCGCGGGCAGTACTTC. Translation gives CASSPRHSRGQYF.

The CDR3 loop reads CAWGRQGNYGYTF. CDR3 bases: TGTGCCTGGGGACGACAGGGAAACTATGGCTACACCTTC. The chain joins TRBV30 to TRBJ1-2, with TRBD1 matching over 7 bases. The ends lost 5 bases at V and 2 bases at J; junction bases unmatched: 5. The V gene's germline CDR1 is GTSNPN and CDR2 SVGIG (reference sequence). This CDR3 is built from 13 residues.

The chain recombines TRBV5-4 with TRBJ1-1; the D is unclear. Trimming removed 0 bases at V and 0 bases at J, with 3 bases between. CDR3 length: 13 residues. Germline V gene sequence: CDR1 SGHNT, CDR2 YYREEE (reference sequence). The CDR3 DNA sequence: TGTGCCAGCAGCTTGGCGCTGAACACTGAAGCTTTCTTT. Encoded protein: CASSLALNTEAFF.

This chain links TRBV5-1 with TRBJ2-5, with TRBD2 identical over 9 bases. The V gene's germline CDR1 is SGHRS and CDR2 YFSETQ. V trimming: 5 bases; J trimming: 5 bases; junction bases outside the gene matches: 13. The CDR3 spans 16 residues. The CDR3 here is CASSRGLAGFEETQYF. The CDR3 nucleotides read TGCGCCAGCAGTCGGGGGCTAGCGGGATTCGAGGAGACCCAGTACTTC.

Comments on this clone: The identical CDR3 is also encoded by other nucleotide sequences in the sample. The V call is TRBV9, the J call TRBJ2-5; D call uncertain. The CDR3 covers 14 residues. Germline V gene lookup returns CDR1 SGDLS and CDR2 YYNGEE. Deletions cut 0 bases from V and 1 base from J, with 7 bases between. The CDR3 region is CASSVDRTQETQYF. As DNA, the CDR3 is TGTGCCAGCAGCGTAGATCGGACCCAAGAGACCCAGTACTTC.

This chain links TRBV27 with TRBJ1-2, with D perhaps TRBD1 (6 bases). This CDR3 is built from 13 residues. The germline V and J ends were trimmed by 6 bases and 5 bases, with 13 bases remaining between them. CDR1 is MNHEY, CDR2 SMNVEV, per germline (reference sequence). CDR3 sequence: CASRPHRAYGYTF. The CDR3 DNA follows: TGTGCCAGCAGACCTCACAGGGCTTATGGCTACACCTTC.

The chain is built from TRBV7-9 and TRBJ2-5, with D possibly matching TRBD2 (5 bases). Trimming took 1 base from V and 3 from J, leaving 9 bases between them. The V gene's germline CDR1 is SEHNR and CDR2 FQNEAQ (reference sequence). The CDR3 spans 14 residues. In nucleotides, the CDR3 is TGTGCCAGCAGCTTAGTTCGGGGAGAAGAGACCCAGTACTTC. Amino acid sequence: CASSLVRGEETQYF.